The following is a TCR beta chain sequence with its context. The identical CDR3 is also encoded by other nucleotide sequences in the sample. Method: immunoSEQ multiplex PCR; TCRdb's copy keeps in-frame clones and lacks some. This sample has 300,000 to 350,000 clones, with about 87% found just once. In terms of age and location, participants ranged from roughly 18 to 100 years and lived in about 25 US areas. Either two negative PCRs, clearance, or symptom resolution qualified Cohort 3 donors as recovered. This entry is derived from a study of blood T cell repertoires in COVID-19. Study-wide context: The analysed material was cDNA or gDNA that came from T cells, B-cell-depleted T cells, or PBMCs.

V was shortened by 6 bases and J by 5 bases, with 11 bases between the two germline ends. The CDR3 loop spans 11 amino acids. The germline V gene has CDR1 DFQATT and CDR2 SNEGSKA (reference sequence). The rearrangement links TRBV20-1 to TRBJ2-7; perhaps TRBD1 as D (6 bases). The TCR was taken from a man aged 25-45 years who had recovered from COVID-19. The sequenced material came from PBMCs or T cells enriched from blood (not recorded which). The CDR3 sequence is CSALQGNEQYF. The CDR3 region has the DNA TGCAGTGCCCTACAGGGTAACGAGCAGTACTTC.